What follows are 25 T cell receptor beta chains derived from one specimen sequenced in a study of cytomegalovirus exposure and HLA in healthy donors. PCR primers comprised 60 Vbeta and 13 Jbeta primers. Assay: immunoSEQ multiplex PCR; the TCRdb copy retains only in-frame clones and omits some. The sample holds about 140,000 clones, about 75% seen once. The sample consisted of PBMCs. These receptors were obtained from a man younger than 35 in good health and CMV-seronegative.

The gene calls are TRBV29-1 and TRBJ2-5, with 11 positions matching TRBD2. This CDR3 spans 16 amino acids. Unmatched junction bases numbered 15, after V lost 1 base and J lost 11 bases. Germline assignment: CDR1 SQVTM and CDR2 ANQGSEA. The CDR3 region has the DNA TGCAGCGTTGAAGGAACGGATAGCGGGAGGGCCGTGGAGCAGTACTTC. The encoded protein is CSVEGTDSGRAVEQYF.

This clone was seen just once. The V call is TRBV29-1, the J call TRBJ1-4; 10 nucleotides line up with TRBD1. With V trimmed by 4 bases and J by 6 bases, 8 bases remained unmatched. Germline V lookup: CDR1 SQVTM, CDR2 ANQGSEA. The CDR3 is made up of 15 amino acids. The DNA for the CDR3 is TGCAGCGTTGGGTCCAGCGGGACAGGGGATGAAAAACTGTTTTTT. As protein: CSVGSSGTGDEKLFF.

The chain recombines TRBV6-5 with TRBJ1-2; 7 positions agree with TRBD1. CDR3 length equals 13 residues. From germline, CDR1 is MNHEY and CDR2 SVGAGI. With V trimmed by 6 bases and J by 2 bases, 3 bases remained unmatched. CDR3 protein: CASRATGNYGYTF. CDR3 DNA: TGTGCCAGCAGAGCGACAGGGAACTATGGCTACACCTTC.

The rearrangement joins TRBV2 to TRBJ2-2; a weak D match, TRBD1 (6 bases). Between the trimmed V and J ends, which lost 5 bases and 1 base, there was a span of 11 bases. Per germline, CDR1 SNHLY and CDR2 FYNNEI. The CDR3 totals 15 residues. For the CDR3, the DNA is TGTGCCAGCAGTCCACAGGGATTGAACACCGGGGAGCTGTTTTTT. It yields the protein CASSPQGLNTGELFF.

This clone has more than one count but fewer than ten. The chain combines TRBV2 with TRBJ1-1, with D possibly TRBD1 on 6 matching bases. The CDR3 consists of 13 residues. V was shortened by 6 bases and J by 7 bases, with 15 bases between the two germline ends. The V gene's germline CDR1 is SNHLY and CDR2 FYNNEI. CDR3 in amino acids: CASRNRARIEAFF. CDR3 DNA sequence: TGTGCCAGCAGAAACAGGGCGAGGATTGAAGCTTTCTTT.

This clone was picked up a small number of times. V is TRBV2 and J is TRBJ1-5, with D tentatively TRBD1 (5 bases). The CDR3 sequence is 15 residues long. In germline, CDR1 is SNHLY, CDR2 FYNNEI. Trimming cost V 8 bases and J 3 bases, with 17 bases left between them. CDR3 protein: CASRRQGSLNQPQHF. The CDR3 region has the DNA TGTGCCAGCCGAAGGCAGGGATCCCTCAATCAGCCCCAGCATTTT.

V and J are TRBV19 and TRBJ2-2, with a possible D match to TRBD2 (6 bases). The germline CDR1 and CDR2 sequences are LNHDA and SQIVND (reference sequence). The CDR3 has 15 residues. V lost 7 bases and J lost 3, with 15 bases in between. The CDR3 loop reads CASTPGLPDTGELFF. CDR3 nucleotide sequence: TGTGCCAGTACTCCGGGACTCCCGGACACCGGGGAGCTGTTTTTT.

This chain's CDR3 is CASSSLGAILEQYF. The CDR3 DNA reads as TGTGCCAGCAGTTCATTGGGGGCCATTCTCGAGCAGTACTTC. The chain carries TRBV27 and TRBJ2-7, with D tentatively TRBD1 (6 bases). CDR1 MNHEY and CDR2 SMNVEV come from the germline V gene (reference sequence). Deletions cut 4 bases from V and 6 bases from J, with 16 bases between. This CDR3 contains 14 residues.

This clone was observed a few times. V usage is TRBV7-2 and J usage is TRBJ2-1, with 13 bases fitting TRBD2. J lost 1 base, V lost 0 bases, and 9 bases had no gene match. CDR3 length equals 20 residues. In germline, CDR1 is SGHTA, CDR2 FQGNSA. The DNA for the CDR3 is TGTGCCAGCAGCTTAGCCCGGACTAGCGGGAGTTCGCTATCCTACAATGAGCAGTTCTTC. This encodes CASSLARTSGSSLSYNEQFF.

J is TRBJ2-5 and V is TRBV5-1, with a possible D match to TRBD2 (7 bases). Germline V gene data show CDR1 as SGHRS and CDR2 as YFSETQ. CDR3 length equals 15 residues. Trimming stripped 4 bases from V and 2 bases from J, with 15 bases between. In DNA form, the CDR3 reads TGCGCCAGCAGCCCCCGGGGGGCTTTTCAAGAGACCCAGTACTTC. The encoded protein is CASSPRGAFQETQYF. Together with reference TRBV5-1 and TRBJ2-5, the CDR3 gives the full variable domain: KAGVTQTPRYLIKTRGQQVTLSCSPISGHRSVSWYQQTPGQGLQFLFEYFSETQRNKGNFPGRFSGRQFSNSRSEMNVSTLELGDSALYLCASSPRGAFQETQYFGPGTRLLVL.

This rearrangement joins TRBV10-2 to TRBJ2-7; 11 bases are shared with TRBD1. Germline CDR1 and CDR2: WSHSY and SAAADI. V lost 0 bases to trimming and J lost 9 bases; unmatched junction nucleotides: 4. The CDR3 covers 14 residues. The CDR3 DNA follows: TGCGCCAGCAGTGAGTCCGGGACAGGGGGGGCGCAGTACTTC. It specifies CASSESGTGGAQYF.

The rearrangement joins TRBV2 to TRBJ2-1; 8 nucleotides line up with TRBD2. Germline CDR1 SNHLY, CDR2 FYNNEI. This CDR3 is 15 amino acids long. The V and J ends lost 3 bases and 8 bases, in that order; junction bases with no gene match: 9. The CDR3 DNA reads TGTGCCAGCAGTGACGCACCCTCCGGGGGGGATGAGCAGTTCTTC. This encodes CASSDAPSGGDEQFF.

The V and J genes are TRBV5-6 and TRBJ2-2, with D unclear. There are 13 residues in the CDR3. Germline loops: CDR1 SGHDT, CDR2 YYEEEE. V was trimmed by 2 bases and J by 1 base, leaving 3 bases between them. The CDR3 spells CASSFLNTGELFF. The DNA of the CDR3 is TGTGCCAGCAGCTTCTTGAACACCGGGGAGCTGTTTTTT.

J is TRBJ2-7 and V is TRBV7-2; 8 bases are shared with TRBD1. The junction had 5 bases not matched to a gene; V was cut back by 1 base and J by 12 bases. Germline loops: CDR1 SGHTA, CDR2 FQGNSA. The CDR3 has 12 residues. This chain's CDR3 is CASSLVTGGLYF. DNA for the CDR3: TGTGCCAGCAGCTTAGTTACAGGGGGTCTGTACTTC.

J is TRBJ1-5 and V is TRBV19; D is ambiguous. Germline-derived CDR1 and CDR2 are LNHDA and SQIVND (reference sequence). V was cut by 3 bases and J by 2 bases, with 8 bases left in between. This CDR3 spans 14 amino acids. The CDR3, as DNA: TGTGCCAGTAGTATTGCCGGGGGCAATCAGCCCCAGCATTTT. This sequence encodes CASSIAGGNQPQHF.

In this sample, this clone turned up once. The CDR3 does not close with the conserved phenylalanine or tryptophan, likely indicating a read error. The J gene is TRBJ1-1, the V gene TRBV7-8, with D possibly TRBD1 on 6 matching bases. V lost 4 bases and J 0 bases, leaving 12 bases between the germline ends. The CDR3 has 15 amino acids. Germline V gives CDR1 SGHVS, CDR2 FQNEAQ. CDR3 protein: CASSSGQLMNTEAFL. CDR3 bases: TGTGCCAGCAGCTCAGGACAGTTAATGAACACTGAAGCTTTCCTT.

The sample holds a few counts of this clone. Other nucleotide sequences in the sample specify the same CDR3. The V call is TRBV5-1, the J call TRBJ2-3; no clear D. The CDR3 extends over 12 amino acids. V gave up 0 bases and J gave up 5 bases, with 4 bases separating them. Per germline, CDR1 SGHRS and CDR2 YFSETQ. The CDR3 sequence: CASSLAGDTQYF. Written as DNA, the CDR3 is TGCGCCAGCAGCTTGGCGGGAGATACGCAGTATTTT.

The chain couples TRBV9 to TRBJ2-7; D gene unclear. The CDR3 sequence is 13 residues long. V was trimmed by 3 bases and J by 6 bases, leaving 13 bases between them. Germline CDR1 is SGDLS and CDR2 is YYNGEE. The CDR3 DNA is TGTGCCAGCAGCGCATCGACCCACAGCGAGCAGTACTTC. It specifies CASSASTHSEQYF.

This clone was observed once. Sequence at one end of the junction differs from germline and may be a read error. The chain employs TRBV27 and TRBJ2-7; TRBD2 aligns across 14 bases. The germline V gene encodes CDR1 MNHEY and CDR2 SMNVEV (reference sequence). The CDR3 loop spans 14 amino acids. In DNA, the CDR3 is TGTGCCAGCAGAGGACTAGCGGGGGGCTACGAGCAGTGCTTC. Its translation is CASRGLAGGYEQCF.

This chain connects TRBV29-1 to TRBJ2-3; 13 positions agree with TRBD2. After removal of 6 bases from V and 4 bases from J, the junction contained 7 bases not matched to a gene. Per germline, CDR1 SQVTM and CDR2 ANQGSEA. The CDR3 sequence is 15 residues long. CDR3 in DNA: TGCAGCGTCTCCGGGACTAGCGGGAAGCCAGATACGCAGTATTTT. This encodes CSVSGTSGKPDTQYF.

J is TRBJ2-3 and V is TRBV29-1, with TRBD2 identical over 11 bases. Trimming took 4 bases from V and 6 from J; bases not matched to a gene: 12. Germline V lookup: CDR1 SQVTM, CDR2 ANQGSEA. The CDR3 is 16 amino acids. For the CDR3, the DNA is TGCAGCGTTGGCCCAAGACTAGCGGGACCCACGGATACGCAGTATTTT. The encoded protein is CSVGPRLAGPTDTQYF.

The chain joins TRBV7-3 to TRBJ1-3, with D unclear. Trimming cost V 1 base and J 2 bases, with 9 bases left between them. Germline CDR1 SGHTA, CDR2 FQGTGA. The length of the CDR3 is 15 residues. CDR3 sequence reads: CASSLMVSAGNTIYF. CDR3 DNA: TGTGCCAGCAGCTTAATGGTATCGGCTGGAAACACCATATATTTT.

The chain is built from TRBV18 and TRBJ2-2, with TRBD1 matching over 8 bases. Germline V CDR1 and CDR2: KGHSH, LQKENI. This CDR3 spans 15 amino acids. With V trimmed by 3 bases and J by 2 bases, 2 bases remained unmatched. The CDR3 nucleotides are TGTGCCAGCTCACCCCCAGGGGGCAACACCGGGGAGCTGTTTTTT. Translation gives CASSPPGGNTGELFF.

The chain employs TRBV6-6 and TRBJ1-2; no firm D call. V shed 6 bases and J shed 0 bases, with 14 bases lying between them. CDR1 and CDR2 from the germline V gene are MNHNY and SVGAGI (reference sequence). The CDR3 has 15 residues. The CDR3 DNA reads as TGTGCCAGCAGGGAGAGTGGTCAAGCTAACTATGGCTACACCTTC. It encodes CASRESGQANYGYTF.

The chain uses TRBV29-1 and TRBJ2-7, with TRBD2 matching 7 bases. Looked up from germline, CDR1 is SQVTM and CDR2 is ANQGSEA. The CDR3 runs 13 residues. The V gene end was trimmed by 7 bases and the J gene end by 6 bases; junction bases not matched to a gene: 12. The CDR3 region has the DNA TGCAGCGCCGGGACTACCGAGGTGGGCGAGCAGTACTTC. Translation: CSAGTTEVGEQYF.